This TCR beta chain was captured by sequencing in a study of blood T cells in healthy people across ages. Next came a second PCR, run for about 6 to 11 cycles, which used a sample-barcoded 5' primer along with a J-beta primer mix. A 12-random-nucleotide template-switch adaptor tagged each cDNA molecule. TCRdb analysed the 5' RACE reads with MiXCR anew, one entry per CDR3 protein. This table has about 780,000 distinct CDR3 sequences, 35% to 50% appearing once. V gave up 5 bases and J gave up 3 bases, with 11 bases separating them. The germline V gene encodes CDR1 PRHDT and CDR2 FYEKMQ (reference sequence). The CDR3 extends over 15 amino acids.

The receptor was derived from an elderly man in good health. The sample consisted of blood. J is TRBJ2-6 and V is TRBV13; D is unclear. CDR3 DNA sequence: TGTGCCAGCAGCGTCCCATTGCGTGGGGCCAACGTCCTGACTTTC. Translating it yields CASSVPLRGANVLTF.